These 26 T cell receptor beta chains came from one sample sequenced in a study of T cell changes during pregnancy in multiple sclerosis (dated by TCRdb to about 2019). The library relied on the immunoSEQ multiplex PCR assay. TCRdb holds this immuneACCESS table with in-frame rearrangements only. Some clones are missing; in checked studies, unresolved V genes explain under half, and the rest has no known cause. Here the sample has 95,000 to 100,000 clones; about 91% occur a single time. The top ten hold 3% to 3.5% of the sample. Here the sequenced sample was peripheral blood, taken in the second trimester of pregnancy. The receptors derive from a female donor with multiple sclerosis, enrolled in a pregnancy study.

The J gene is TRBJ2-3, the V gene TRBV28, with 7 bases matching TRBD1. Trimming took 6 bases from V and 1 from J; bases not matched to a gene: 4. The CDR3 has 14 residues. Looked up from germline, CDR1 is MDHEN and CDR2 is SYDVKM. CDR3: CASSFGQGTDTQYF. The CDR3 DNA sequence: TGTGCCAGCAGCTTCGGACAGGGCACAGATACGCAGTATTTT.

This chain uses TRBV4-3 with TRBJ2-2; the D is unclear. V was pared by 4 bases and J by 3 bases, with 6 bases between. Germline CDR1 is LGHNA and CDR2 is YSLEER. This CDR3 spans 13 amino acids. This CDR3 is CASSRSDTGELFF. DNA for the CDR3: TGCGCCAGCAGCCGATCAGACACCGGGGAGCTGTTTTTT.

In nucleotides, the CDR3 is TGTGCAAGTCGCTTAGGCGCCGGGACTCATAAAGGGGATCCTAGCGGGTACGAGCAGTACTTC. It codes for CASRLGAGTHKGDPSGYEQYF. The J gene is TRBJ2-7, the V gene TRBV12-2; the D call TRBD2 from the table was never checked on the DNA. TRBV12-2 is flagged as a pseudogene. CDR3 size: 21 residues.

The V call is TRBV5-1, the J call TRBJ2-7; possible D gene TRBD2, 5 bases. V was clipped by 1 base and J by 6 bases, with 14 bases between them. This CDR3 has 14 residues. Germline V gene lookup returns CDR1 SGHRS and CDR2 YFSETQ. DNA for the CDR3: TGCGCCAGCAGCTTGATGTCATTCCTAGCCGAGCAGTACTTC. It specifies CASSLMSFLAEQYF.

This sequence joins TRBV18 and TRBJ1-1, with no clear D. The CDR3 is 14 amino acids. Trimming took off 6 bases at V and 4 bases at J, with 15 bases between the two ends. Germline V lookup: CDR1 KGHSH, CDR2 LQKENI. The CDR3, as DNA: TGTGCCAGCTCGCTCGGACTAGCTGGCACTGAAGCTTTCTTT. Translated, it gives CASSLGLAGTEAFF.

The table lists this clone with a count of one. The chain employs TRBV29-1 and TRBJ2-1; weak D call: TRBD2 (5 bases). The CDR3 has 14 amino acids. CDR1 SQVTM and CDR2 ANQGSEA come from the germline V gene. V lost 2 bases and J 8 bases, leaving 16 bases between the germline ends. This CDR3 is CSVETYGLADEQFF. CDR3 nucleotide sequence: TGCAGCGTTGAAACTTACGGGCTAGCCGATGAGCAGTTCTTC.

The chain recombines TRBV5-8 with TRBJ2-1, with a possible D match to TRBD2 (6 bases). The CDR3 runs 15 residues. Trimming removed 4 bases at V and 2 bases at J, with 13 bases between. CDR1 and CDR2 (germline): SGHTS, YDEGEE. CDR3 region: CASSRRDQPYNEQFF. The DNA for the CDR3 is TGTGCCAGCAGCCGGCGGGACCAACCCTACAATGAGCAGTTCTTC.

The rearrangement uses TRBV30 and TRBJ1-2; D call uncertain. Germline CDR1 GTSNPN, CDR2 SVGIG (reference sequence). V was cut by 0 bases and J by 8 bases, with 10 bases left in between. This CDR3 has 12 residues. Here the CDR3 DNA reads TGTGCCTGGAGTGTGGGCTCTCTCGGCTACACCTTC. Its protein is CAWSVGSLGYTF.

Regarding this clone: The junction shows a germline mismatch at one end, possibly a read error. This chain links TRBV6-1 with TRBJ2-2; 8 nucleotides line up with TRBD2. There are 15 residues in the CDR3. The germline gives CDR1 MNHNS, CDR2 SASEGT. Written as DNA, the CDR3 is TGTGCCAGCAGGGAAGCGGGAGTTGTAACCGGGGAGCTGTTTTTT. As protein: CASREAGVVTGELFF.

The genes are TRBV5-8 and TRBJ1-3; possibly TRBD1 for D (5 bases). V lost 2 bases to trimming and J lost 0 bases, with 15 bases between them. The CDR3 consists of 17 residues. Germline CDR1 is SGHTS and CDR2 is YDEGEE. Here the CDR3 reads CASSFTGRAHSGNTIYF. The CDR3 DNA sequence: TGTGCCAGCAGCTTTACCGGCAGGGCCCACTCTGGAAACACCATATATTTT. The full variable domain, completed using reference TRBV5-8 and TRBJ1-3, is EAGVTQSPTHLIKTRGQQATLRCSPISGHTSVYWYQQALGLGLQFLLWYDEGEERNRGNFPPRFSGRQFPNYSSELNVNALELEDSALYLCASSFTGRAHSGNTIYFGEGSWLTVV.

This clone was counted once. The chain has TRBV7-9 and TRBJ2-1; 11 bases fit TRBD2. The CDR3 sequence is 17 residues long. Trimming cost V 5 bases and J 4 bases; bases outside gene matches: 10. The germline gives CDR1 SEHNR, CDR2 FQNEAQ (reference sequence). CDR3: CASSPGGLAGTYNEQFF. CDR3 coding DNA: TGTGCCAGCAGCCCAGGAGGACTAGCGGGCACGTACAATGAGCAGTTCTTC.

The chain uses TRBV4-3 and TRBJ1-1; D is unresolved. This CDR3 region has 16 residues. Trimming left V 1 base short and J 0 bases short, with 12 bases between. The germline V gene encodes CDR1 LGHNA and CDR2 YSLEER. The CDR3 spells CASSQGAISVNTEAFF. CDR3 in DNA: TGCGCCAGCAGCCAAGGTGCTATCAGCGTGAACACTGAAGCTTTCTTT.

The rearrangement links TRBV6-1 to TRBJ2-7; TRBD2 aligns across 11 bases. This CDR3 has 15 residues. CDR1 and CDR2 from the germline V gene are MNHNS and SASEGT. The V and J ends lost 6 bases and 2 bases, in that order; junction bases with no gene match: 6. CDR3 protein: CASRKLAGEPYEQYF. The CDR3 nucleotides are TGTGCCAGCAGAAAACTAGCGGGAGAACCCTACGAGCAGTACTTC.

The rearrangement links TRBV29-1 to TRBJ2-7, with 12 bases identical to TRBD2. The V gene end was trimmed by 5 bases and the J gene end by 6 bases; junction bases not matched to a gene: 14. Germline V gives CDR1 SQVTM, CDR2 ANQGSEA. The CDR3 covers 16 residues. The CDR3 DNA is TGCAGCGTTCGGCTAGCGGGAGGGCTTTACCTACGCGAGCAGTACTTC. The encoded protein is CSVRLAGGLYLREQYF.

The J gene is TRBJ2-7, the V gene TRBV7-6, with TRBD2 matching over 12 bases. Germline CDR1 reads SGHVS; CDR2 reads FNYEAQ. The V segment lost 5 bases and the J segment 2 bases; nucleotides outside the gene matches: 4. The CDR3 spans 15 residues. The CDR3 DNA sequence: TGTGCCAGCAGCCCACTAGCGGGAGGAACCTACGAGCAGTACTTC. As protein: CASSPLAGGTYEQYF.

This chain joins TRBV28 and TRBJ2-2, with TRBD2 identical over 12 bases. Germline V gene data show CDR1 as MDHEN and CDR2 as SYDVKM. V gave up 4 bases and J gave up 8 bases; unmatched junction bases: 5. The CDR3 runs 15 residues. CDR3 in DNA: TGTGCCAGCAGTTGGGCTGGACTAGCGGGAGGGGAGCTGTTTTTT. Encoded protein: CASSWAGLAGGELFF.

This clone was counted only a few times. The chain links TRBV6-6 to TRBJ2-6; 10 bases line up with TRBD2. The CDR3 is 15 residues long. With 6 bases clipped from V and 7 bases from J, the junction kept 6 bases outside the gene matches. CDR1 and CDR2 from the germline V gene are MNHNY and SVGAGI (reference sequence). CDR3 region: CASRSSSGRANVLTF. CDR3 DNA sequence: TGTGCCAGCAGGTCCTCTAGCGGGAGAGCCAACGTCCTGACTTTC.

The V and J genes are TRBV6-5 and TRBJ1-2; no clear D gene. In germline, CDR1 is MNHEY, CDR2 SVGAGI. This CDR3 has 12 residues. V was pared by 2 bases and J by 8 bases, with 9 bases between. The CDR3 region is CASSYRGGGYTF. For the CDR3, the DNA is TGTGCCAGCAGTTACCGGGGAGGCGGCTACACCTTC.

This chain connects TRBV15 to TRBJ2-5, with a tentative D call TRBD1 (5 bases). Germline V gene data show CDR1 as LNHNV and CDR2 as YYDKDF (reference sequence). Trimming left V 0 bases short and J 5 bases short, with 10 bases between. This CDR3 is 14 amino acids long. CDR3 nucleotides: TGTGCCACCAGCAGAGATCCCAGGGATGAGACCCAGTACTTC. It translates to CATSRDPRDETQYF.

This clone showed up just once. Additional DNA sequences in this sample encode the identical CDR3. V and J are TRBV6-6 and TRBJ2-7, with 8 bases matching TRBD1. In germline, CDR1 is MNHNY, CDR2 SVGAGI (reference sequence). CDR3 length: 15 amino acids. V lost 0 bases, J lost 1 base, and 2 bases stayed unmatched. The CDR3 spells CASSYSGTGSYEQYF. In DNA, the CDR3 is TGTGCCAGCAGTTACTCGGGGACAGGATCCTACGAGCAGTACTTC.

In DNA form, the CDR3 reads TGTGCCAGCAGTTTATCGTCCGGGAATGGCAATCAGCCCCAGCATTTT. This codes for CASSLSSGNGNQPQHF. The chain uses TRBV27 and TRBJ1-5; D is unclear. Per germline, CDR1 MNHEY and CDR2 SMNVEV (reference sequence). Deletions cut 0 bases from V and 2 bases from J, with 11 bases between. The CDR3 runs 16 residues.

The V and J genes are TRBV28 and TRBJ1-2; a possible D gene is TRBD1 (6 bases). Trimming left V 4 bases short and J 2 bases short, with 14 bases between. This CDR3 is 15 amino acids long. The germline gives CDR1 MDHEN, CDR2 SYDVKM. The chain's CDR3 is CASSSEGVGNYGYTF. The CDR3 DNA reads as TGTGCCAGCAGTTCCGAGGGGGTAGGGAACTATGGCTACACCTTC.

The chain uses TRBV2 and TRBJ2-1; D perhaps matches TRBD2 (7 bases). The CDR3 totals 17 residues. Germline V gene lookup returns CDR1 SNHLY and CDR2 FYNNEI. V dropped 1 base and J dropped 8 bases, with 21 bases sitting between them. CDR3 residues: CASSEEGTRGLGDEQFF. The CDR3 DNA reads as TGTGCCAGCAGTGAAGAAGGAACGCGGGGGCTGGGCGATGAGCAGTTCTTC.

DNA of the CDR3: TGTGCCAGCAGCCTTGGACTAGCGGGAGTAGATACGCAGTATTTT. Protein: CASSLGLAGVDTQYF. V usage is TRBV2 and J usage is TRBJ2-3; TRBD2 agrees at 13 bases. CDR1 and CDR2 from the germline V gene are SNHLY and FYNNEI. The CDR3 is 15 residues long. With 6 bases clipped from V and 5 bases from J, the junction kept 5 bases outside the gene matches. Combining the CDR3 with reference TRBV2 and TRBJ2-3 gives the whole variable domain EPEVTQTPSHQVTQMGQEVILRCVPISNHLYFYWYRQILGQKVEFLVSFYNNEISEKSEIFDDQFSVERPDGSNFTLKIRSTKLEDSAMYFCASSLGLAGVDTQYFGPGTRLTVL.

This chain links TRBV6-4 with TRBJ2-1; TRBD2 is a possible D gene (5 bases). The CDR3 is 15 residues long. CDR1 and CDR2 (germline): MRHNA, SNTAGT. V was shortened by 6 bases and J by 5 bases, with 17 bases between the two germline ends. In DNA, the CDR3 is TGTGCCAGCAGCCGAGAGGAGGTGGGAAACAATGAGCAGTTCTTC. Its protein product is CASSREEVGNNEQFF.

V and J are TRBV5-1 and TRBJ2-7; 8 nucleotides align to TRBD1. Germline values: CDR1 SGHRS, CDR2 YFSETQ. Trimming removed 2 bases from V and 8 bases from J; junction bases left unmatched: 6. The CDR3 length is 13 residues. CDR3 DNA: TGCGCCAGCAGCTTAGGGACAGGCCAAAAGCAGTACTTC. Its translation: CASSLGTGQKQYF.